These T cell receptor beta chains were read from a single sample in a study of blood T cell repertoires in COVID-19. Sequencing used immunoSEQ multiplex PCR; TCRdb keeps in-frame clones, though not all of them. This sample has 150,000 to 200,000 clones, with about four fifths found just once. The sample was peripheral blood. These receptors were taken from a woman older than 75 with acute or convalescent COVID-19. The CDR3 runs from the conserved cysteine through the conserved F or W. A D gene is named only where the DNA matches it firmly. The listing skips clone size in some rows; elsewhere it reads once, few, many or a size class.

>TRBJ1-1|12|.|TRBV24-1|.
CATSGGNTEAFF
TGTGCCACCAGTGGGGGCAACACTGAAGCTTTCTTT
>TRBJ2-7|14|.|TRBV3-1/TRBV3-2|TRBD2
CASKGGLVSYEQYF
TGTGCCAGCAAGGGGGGACTAGTCTCCTACGAGCAGTACTTC
>TRBJ1-2|13|.|TRBV6-5|TRBD1
CASRVQGAGGYTF
TGTGCCAGCAGGGTTCAGGGGGCGGGTGGCTACACCTTC
>TRBJ2-5|13|.|TRBV5-4|.
CASSLDSQETQYF
TGTGCCAGCAGCTTGGACAGTCAAGAGACCCAGTACTTC
>TRBJ2-3|15|.|TRBV4-2|.
CASSLHQERTDTQYF
TGTGCCAGCAGCCTTCACCAGGAGCGGACAGATACGCAGTATTTT
>TRBJ2-1|12|.|TRBV7-2|.
CASSLGHRAGFF
TGTGCCAGCAGCTTAGGGCACCGGGCGGGGTTCTTC
>TRBJ1-3|19|.|TRBV4-1|TRBD1
CASSQDGGRDRVAGNTIYF
TGCGCCAGCAGCCAAGACGGGGGAAGAGACAGGGTTGCAGGAAACACCATATATTTT
>TRBJ1-5|14|.|TRBV7-8|TRBD1
CASSRGQGVQPQHF
TGTGCCAGCAGCCGAGGGCAGGGGGTTCAGCCCCAGCATTTT
>TRBJ2-2|14|.|TRBV29-1|.
CSAVQGANTGELFF
TGCAGCGCTGTACAGGGCGCGAACACCGGGGAGCTGTTTTTT
>TRBJ2-6|16|.|TRBV30|.
CAWRTRGISGANVLTF
TGTGCCTGGAGAACACGGGGGATTTCTGGGGCCAACGTCCTGACTTTC
>TRBJ2-1|16|.|TRBV27|TRBD2
CASSKRLAGFFDEQFF
TGTGCCAGCAGTAAACGACTAGCGGGGTTTTTCGATGAGCAGTTCTTC
>TRBJ2-5|17|.|TRBV30|TRBD1
CAWSVRWTGWGQETQYF
TGTGCCTGGAGTGTACGATGGACAGGTTGGGGGCAAGAGACCCAGTACTTC
>TRBJ2-5|14|.|TRBV18|TRBD1
CASSPRDREKTQYF
TGTGCCAGCTCACCCAGGGACAGGGAAAAGACCCAGTACTTC
>TRBJ1-4|15|.|TRBV30|.
CAWSRPGHFNEKLFF
TGTGCCTGGTCGCGTCCGGGACACTTTAATGAAAAACTGTTTTTT
>TRBJ2-3|14|.|TRBV2|TRBD2
CASSLAGVTDTQYF
TGTGCCAGCAGTTTAGCGGGGGTCACAGATACGCAGTATTTT
>TRBJ2-5|14|.|TRBV5-1|TRBD1
CASSWGQGQETQYF
TGCGCCAGCAGCTGGGGACAGGGGCAAGAGACCCAGTACTTC
>TRBJ1-6|17|.|TRBV6-1|.
CASSEVGGVRINSPLHF
TGTGCCAGCAGTGAAGTGGGAGGGGTTCGAATAAATTCACCCCTCCACTTT
>TRBJ2-5|13|.|TRBV19|.
CASSTTSLETQYF
TGTGCCAGTAGTACCACTAGCTTGGAGACCCAGTACTTC
>TRBJ1-5|15|.|TRBV7-8|.
CASSLVTGPNQPQHF
TGTGCCAGCAGCTTAGTCACAGGGCCCAATCAGCCCCAGCATTTT
>TRBJ2-7|15|few|TRBV28|TRBD2
CASSLLTSGRYEQYF
TGTGCCAGCAGTTTACTTACTAGCGGGAGGTACGAGCAGTACTTC
>TRBJ1-4|15|.|TRBV28|TRBD1
CASRLPGQGREKLFF
TGTGCCAGCAGGCTACCGGGACAGGGGAGAGAAAAACTGTTTTTT
>TRBJ1-1|13|.|TRBV3-1/TRBV3-2|.
CASSLGGNTEAFF
TGTGCCAGCAGCTTAGGGGGGAACACTGAAGCTTTCTTT
>TRBJ1-1|14|.|TRBV7-9|.
CASSLMGGDTEAFF
TGTGCCAGCAGCTTAATGGGGGGAGACACTGAAGCTTTCTTT
>TRBJ2-7|17|.|TRBV2|.
CASSESGMGGTSYEQYF
TGTGCCAGCAGTGAATCGGGCATGGGCGGGACCTCCTACGAGCAGTACTTC
>TRBJ2-7|14|.|TRBV28|TRBD1
CASCPPGQFYEQYF
TGTGCCAGCTGCCCCCCGGGACAGTTTTACGAGCAGTACTTC
>TRBJ1-5|14|.|TRBV4-1|.
CASSVREVSQPQHF
TGCGCCAGCAGCGTCCGGGAGGTCTCTCAGCCCCAGCATTTT
>TRBJ1-4|15|.|TRBV18|.
CASSPGGQQREKLFF
TGTGCCAGCTCACCCGGTGGACAGCAGCGTGAAAAACTGTTTTTT
>TRBJ1-2|13|.|TRBV7-6|.
CASSSWRSYGYTF
TGTGCCAGCAGCTCCTGGAGATCCTATGGCTACACCTTC
>TRBJ1-1|15|.|TRBV28|TRBD1
CASSLVGQPNHEAFF
TGTGCCAGCAGTCTAGTGGGACAGCCAAACCATGAAGCTTTCTTT
>TRBJ2-1|16|.|TRBV6-1|.
CASSEARGAGYNEQFF
TGTGCCAGCAGTGAAGCAAGGGGCGCAGGCTACAATGAGCAGTTCTTC
>TRBJ1-5|14|.|TRBV2|.
CASSRQGYNQPQHF
TGTGCCAGCAGTAGGCAGGGGTACAATCAGCCCCAGCATTTT
>TRBJ1-1|14|.|TRBV19|TRBD1
CASSQQGIGTEAFF
TGTGCCAGTAGCCAACAGGGGATTGGCACTGAAGCTTTCTTT
>TRBJ1-6|14|.|TRBV2|TRBD1
CASSYQGANSPLHF
TGTGCCAGCAGTTACCAGGGGGCTAATTCACCCCTCCACTTT
>TRBJ1-5|16|.|TRBV4-2|TRBD1
CASSGGGPYSNQPQHF
TGTGCCAGCAGCGGAGGGGGCCCTTATAGCAATCAGCCCCAGCATTTT
>TRBJ1-6|18|.|TRBV15|TRBD1
CATSRGGATGLYNSPLHF
TGTGCCACCAGCAGAGGGGGAGCGACAGGGCTCTATAATTCACCCCTCCACTTT
>TRBJ2-3|13|.|TRBV29-1|TRBD2
CSARLAGAHTQYF
TGCAGCGCAAGACTAGCGGGGGCCCATACGCAGTATTTT
>TRBJ2-4|16|.|TRBV30|TRBD1
CAWSVTLDRVRTIQYF
TGTGCCTGGAGTGTAACCTTAGACAGGGTTCGGACCATTCAGTACTTC
>TRBJ1-2|16|many|TRBV4-1|.
CASSQDRARTNYGYTF
TGCGCCAGCAGCCAAGATCGAGCGAGGACTAACTATGGCTACACCTTC
>TRBJ1-4|17|once|TRBV21-1|.
CASSMDQIAVEWEKLFF
TGTGCCAGCAGCATGGATCAGATCGCGGTGGAATGGGAAAAACTGTTTTTT
>TRBJ1-2|15|.|TRBV5-1|TRBD1
CASSSHRGQGGSYTF
TGCGCCAGCAGCTCGCACAGGGGCCAGGGAGGAAGCTACACCTTC
>TRBJ1-2|18|.|TRBV2|TRBD1
CASSEALWWDRRPVGYTF
TGTGCCAGCAGTGAAGCGCTTTGGTGGGACAGGCGGCCTGTTGGCTACACCTTC
>TRBJ2-2|14|.|TRBV28|.
CATTDRGFTGELFF
TGTGCCACCACCGACCGGGGATTCACCGGGGAGCTGTTTTTT
>TRBJ2-6|20|.|TRBV15|.
CATSIPGTRGGYSGANVLTF
TGTGCCACCAGCATTCCCGGGACAAGGGGGGGATACTCTGGGGCCAACGTCCTGACTTTC
>TRBJ2-7|15|.|TRBV9|TRBD1
CASSVGTTGIYEQYF
TGTGCCAGCAGCGTAGGAACGACAGGGATCTACGAGCAGTACTTC
>TRBJ2-7|14|.|TRBV28|TRBD1
CASSAGGATYEQYF
TGTGCCAGCAGTGCAGGGGGCGCAACCTACGAGCAGTACTTC
>TRBJ1-2|15|.|TRBV5-1|TRBD1
CASSLKGDRGYGYTF
TGCGCCAGCAGCTTGAAAGGGGACAGGGGGTATGGCTACACCTTC
>TRBJ1-4|15|.|TRBV18|.
CASSPPPGGREKLFF
TGTGCCAGCTCACCACCCCCGGGGGGTCGGGAAAAACTGTTTTTT
>TRBJ1-5|15|.|TRBV28|.
CASSRHTQINQPQHF
TGTGCCAGCAGTAGACACACCCAAATCAATCAGCCCCAGCATTTT
>TRBJ1-5|14|.|TRBV6-5|TRBD1
CASSWDRRDQPQHF
TGTGCCAGCAGTTGGGACAGGAGGGATCAGCCCCAGCATTTT
>TRBJ2-2|15|.|TRBV20-1|TRBD2
CSASLGGGRNGELFF
TGCAGTGCTAGTCTTGGCGGGGGGAGGAACGGGGAGCTGTTTTTT
>TRBJ2-4|12|.|TRBV27|.
CASSNSKNIQYF
TGTGCCAGCAGTAACAGCAAAAACATTCAGTACTTC
>TRBJ1-5|13|few|TRBV19|.
CASSKVGYQPQHF
TGTGCCAGTAGCAAAGTCGGGTACCAGCCCCAGCATTTT
>TRBJ1-2|13|few|TRBV28|TRBD1
CASSFRGPLGYTF
TGTGCCAGCAGTTTCAGGGGGCCCCTTGGCTACACCTTC